This T cell receptor beta chain comes out of a study of T cell responses to AZD1222 COVID-19 vaccine. Profiled with immunoSEQ multiplex PCR; TCRdb holds only in-frame clones, not every one. The sample has about 120,000 clones; 75% to 95% are singletons. Germline CDR1 reads WNHNN; CDR2 reads SYGVQD (reference sequence). The CDR3 extends over 14 amino acids. Losses at the gene ends were 5 bases for V and 15 bases for J; bases not matched to a gene: 15. General study points: Reportedly, close to half of spike-specific TCRs are directed against unmutated variant regions. Most donors were white British, females outnumbered males, and clonal diversity was possibly underestimated. Only a handful of AZD1222 recipients, roughly six in all, had baseline seropositivity.

To note about this clone: The antigen is not known.

The source was peripheral blood, collected on day 0 of AZD1222 vaccination. The receptor comes from an adult in good health. The V call is TRBV10-1, the J call TRBJ2-1; 8 nucleotides match TRBD1. CDR3 nucleotides: TGCGCCAGCAGTCCTGGACAGGGCTTATTACGATTGTTCTTC. Its translation is CASSPGQGLLRLFF.